These T cell receptor beta chains were read from a single sample in a study of identical twins. MiXCR, run by TCRdb on the 5' RACE reads, gives a single entry per CDR3 protein. The sample includes 1.5 million to 2 million distinct CDR3 sequences, under 35% of them seen just once. Sequencing was performed on cord blood. The receptor set was obtained from a newborn girl in good health. CDR3s include the opening cysteine and the closing phenylalanine or tryptophan. D genes are given only for firm matches. Clone size is given for some rows only: seen once, a few or many times, or a class if the clone is expanded.

size,J,D,V,CDR3,DNA
few,TRBJ2-7,TRBD1,TRBV14,CASNPGQAYNEQYF,TGTGCCAGCAACCCAGGACAGGCCTACAATGAGCAGTACTTC
few,TRBJ1-5,NA,TRBV20-1,CSARKPGDSNQPQHF,TGCAGTGCTAGAAAGCCGGGTGATAGCAATCAGCCCCAGCATTTT
few,TRBJ2-1,TRBD1,TRBV5-6,CASSVGTGEFF,TGTGCCAGCAGCGTAGGGACAGGGGAGTTCTTC
NA,TRBJ1-6,NA,TRBV27,CASRDQNSPPHF,TGTGCCAGCAGGGATCAGAATTCACCCCCCCACTTT
few,TRBJ2-2,NA,TRBV12-3/TRBV12-4,CASKKQSNTGELFF,TGTGCCAGCAAAAAACAGTCGAACACCGGGGAGCTGTTTTTT
few,TRBJ2-1,TRBD1,TRBV20-1,CSARVGGQVSYNEQFF,TGCAGTGCTAGGGTGGGGGGACAGGTGTCCTACAATGAGCAGTTCTTC
many,TRBJ2-3,NA,TRBV7-2,CASSPLRGGTDTQYF,TGTGCCAGCAGCCCTCTTAGGGGGGGCACAGATACGCAGTATTTT
NA,TRBJ2-1,TRBD2,TRBV20-1,CSAKREIYNEQFF,TGCAGTGCTAAGCGGGAGATCTACAATGAGCAGTTCTTC
once,TRBJ1-5,NA,TRBV20-1,CSATRRLYSNQPQHF,TGCAGTGCGACCCGACGGCTATATAGCAATCAGCCCCAGCATTTT
few,TRBJ2-7,NA,TRBV10-3,CAISEGGGYNEQYF,TGTGCCATCAGTGAAGGGGGAGGCTACAATGAGCAGTACTTC
NA,TRBJ1-1,NA,TRBV10-3,CAIREQGNTEAFF,TGTGCCATCAGGGAACAGGGCAACACTGAAGCTTTCTTT
NA,TRBJ1-3,TRBD1,TRBV20-1,CSARDSVRGPGNTIYF,TGCAGTGCTAGAGATTCGGTCAGGGGGCCCGGAAACACCATATATTTT
few,TRBJ1-6,TRBD1,TRBV7-9,CASSWTGINSPLHF,TGTGCCAGCAGCTGGACAGGGATTAATTCACCCCTCCACTTT
few,TRBJ2-1,TRBD2,TRBV20-1,CSANRGVNTYNEQFF,TGCAGTGCTAACCGGGGGGTAAATACCTACAATGAGCAGTTCTTC
NA,TRBJ2-3,NA,TRBV11-2,CASSPPNGDSGGQYF,TGTGCCAGCAGCCCACCGAACGGGGACTCTGGTGGGCAGTATTTT
NA,TRBJ1-4,NA,TRBV12-3/TRBV12-4,CASSPSRREKLFF,TGTGCCAGCAGTCCCTCCCGGCGTGAAAAACTGTTTTTT
NA,TRBJ2-3,NA,TRBV10-3,CATRDTRSTDTQYF,TGTGCCACACGGGACACCCGAAGCACAGATACGCAGTATTTT
NA,TRBJ2-3,TRBD2,TRBV27,CASSPLAGGPYTQYF,TGTGCCAGCAGCCCACTAGCGGGAGGGCCGTATACGCAGTATTTT
NA,TRBJ2-1,NA,TRBV20-1,CSAIHNPSYNEQFF,TGCAGTGCTATCCATAACCCTTCCTACAATGAGCAGTTCTTC
NA,TRBJ2-1,NA,TRBV6-5,CASSWDGFDERFF,TGTGCCAGCAGTTGGGACGGCTTCGATGAGCGGTTCTTC
NA,TRBJ2-2,TRBD2,TRBV20-1,CSARPRTSPGELFF,TGCAGTGCTAGGCCCCGGACTAGCCCCGGGGAGCTGTTTTTT
NA,TRBJ2-7,TRBD1,TRBV20-1,CSASRGSGTATYEQYF,TGCAGTGCTAGCCGGGGAAGTGGGACAGCTACCTACGAACAGTACTTC
few,TRBJ2-3,NA,TRBV20-1,CSASGGLADTQYF,TGCAGTGCTAGCGGGGGATTGGCAGATACGCAGTATTTT
few,TRBJ2-1,TRBD1,TRBV12-3/TRBV12-4,CASSHGTGAWGSDYNEQFF,TGTGCCAGCAGTCACGGGACAGGGGCTTGGGGATCGGACTACAATGAGCAGTTCTTC
few,TRBJ1-2,NA,TRBV9,CASSVGDRFREGYTF,TGTGCCAGCAGCGTAGGTGACCGGTTTAGAGAGGGCTACACCTTC
few,TRBJ2-1,TRBD2,TRBV10-3,CAMGLAGVDEQFF,TGTGCCATGGGACTAGCGGGGGTGGATGAGCAGTTCTTC
many,TRBJ1-2,NA,TRBV24-1,CATSDWDNYGYTF,TGTGCCACCAGTGATTGGGACAACTATGGCTACACCTTC
few,TRBJ2-7,NA,TRBV27,CASSLRWEGDEQYF,TGTGCCAGCAGTTTAAGGTGGGAGGGGGACGAGCAGTACTTC
few,TRBJ2-1,NA,TRBV6-2/TRBV6-3,CASRIALRRGSLNEQFF,TGTGCCAGCAGGATTGCCCTTCGGCGGGGTAGTCTGAATGAGCAGTTCTTC
NA,TRBJ2-7,NA,TRBV19,CASRNLDHDEQYF,TGTGCCAGTAGAAACCTAGACCATGACGAGCAGTACTTC
NA,TRBJ1-4,NA,TRBV5-1,CASSLREGEKLFF,TGCGCCAGCAGCCTGAGGGAAGGTGAAAAACTGTTTTTT
few,TRBJ1-2,TRBD1,TRBV9,CASSGQGNPYGYTF,TGTGCCAGCAGCGGACAGGGTAACCCTTATGGCTACACCTTC
NA,TRBJ1-5,TRBD1,TRBV20-1,CSASTVEGAPNQPQHF,TGCAGTGCTAGTACTGTAGAGGGGGCGCCGAATCAGCCCCAGCATTTT
few,TRBJ2-7,TRBD1,TRBV10-3,CAIKGRQGTDEQYF,TGTGCCATCAAAGGAAGACAGGGGACTGACGAGCAGTACTTC
few,TRBJ1-5,NA,TRBV27,CASSLFPDPTNQPQHF,TGTGCCAGCAGTTTATTCCCAGATCCCACAAATCAGCCCCAGCATTTT
NA,TRBJ1-4,NA,TRBV28,CASSFWGASSNEKLFF,TGTGCCAGCAGTTTTTGGGGGGCTTCCTCTAATGAAAAACTGTTTTTT
NA,TRBJ2-1,TRBD1,TRBV4-1,CASSQRTGTGLVGEQFF,TGCGCCAGCAGCCAACGTACCGGGACAGGCCTTGTAGGTGAGCAGTTCTTC
few,TRBJ1-5,NA,TRBV24-1,CATSDRNSNQPQHF,TGTGCCACCAGTGACAGGAATAGCAATCAGCCCCAGCATTTT
NA,TRBJ2-3,TRBD2,TRBV3-1,CATYTPGLAMYF,TGTGCCACCTACACCCCGGGACTAGCGATGTATTTT
NA,TRBJ2-7,TRBD2,TRBV6-1,CASSTYRRGGSYNEQYF,TGTGCCAGCAGTACCTATCGGCGGGGGGGTTCCTACAATGAGCAGTACTTC
NA,TRBJ1-1,NA,TRBV10-3,CAISEPGLRGNTEAFF,TGTGCCATCAGTGAGCCGGGCCTAAGGGGGAACACTGAAGCTTTCTTT
few,TRBJ2-3,NA,TRBV3-1,CASSQGSRSTDTQYF,TGTGCCAGCAGCCAAGGTAGCCGAAGCACAGATACGCAGTATTTT
few,TRBJ1-6,NA,TRBV4-2,CASSQEAGSPLHF,TGTGCCAGCAGCCAAGAGGCCGGCTCACCCCTCCACTTT
NA,TRBJ2-5,NA,TRBV4-2,CASSQEYRDNEQYF,TGTGCCAGCAGCCAAGAATACAGAGACAATGAGCAGTACTTC
NA,TRBJ1-4,NA,TRBV27,CASSRSTAGKLFF,TGTGCCAGCAGTCGGTCGACAGCCGGAAAACTGTTTTTT
few,TRBJ2-3,TRBD2,TRBV3-1,CASSRPQLADTQYF,TGTGCCAGCAGCCGACCCCAACTAGCGGATACGCAGTATTTT
few,TRBJ2-1,NA,TRBV6-5,CASSWDCHLYNEQFF,TGTGCCAGCAGTTGGGACTGCCACCTCTACAATGAGCAGTTCTTC
NA,TRBJ2-1,NA,TRBV27,CASSFRGRLFNEQFF,TGTGCCAGCAGTTTTCGGGGTCGCCTATTTAATGAGCAGTTCTTC
NA,TRBJ2-6,TRBD1,TRBV9,CASSAPYTGGAGANVLTF,TGTGCCAGCAGCGCACCTTATACAGGGGGCGCTGGGGCCAACGTCCTGACTTTC
NA,TRBJ1-6,NA,TRBV19,CASSPKNSPPHF,TGTGCCAGTAGCCCTAAGAATTCACCCCCCCACTTT
NA,TRBJ1-5,TRBD1,TRBV5-8,CASSTGDSANQPQHF,TGTGCCAGCAGCACAGGGGACTCGGCCAATCAGCCCCAGCATTTT
NA,TRBJ2-2,NA,TRBV5-1,CASSLKVVGGELFF,TGCGCCAGCAGCTTGAAAGTTGTGGGCGGGGAGCTGTTTTTT
NA,TRBJ2-3,NA,TRBV20-1,CSARTTWGQTDTQYF,TGCAGTGCTAGAACTACGTGGGGTCAGACAGATACGCAGTATTTT
NA,TRBJ2-1,TRBD1,TRBV7-2,CASSMTGSSYNEQFF,TGTGCCAGCAGCATGACAGGGAGCTCCTACAATGAGCAGTTCTTC
NA,TRBJ2-7,NA,TRBV27,CASSHRTPTYEQYF,TGTGCCAGCAGTCACCGGACGCCCACCTACGAGCAGTACTTC